The TCR beta chain described here comes from a study of cytomegalovirus exposure and HLA in healthy donors. The germline V gene encodes CDR1 DFQATT and CDR2 SNEGSKA (reference sequence). The CDR3 covers 10 residues. V gave up 3 bases and J gave up 8 bases, with 7 bases separating them. It was with 60 Vbeta and 13 Jbeta primers that the PCR ran. Libraries were prepared by immunoSEQ multiplex PCR; TCRdb keeps only in-frame clonotypes and omits some of them. The sample records around 130,000 clones, roughly 70% being singletons. The genes are TRBV20-1 and TRBJ1-1, with D possibly being TRBD1 (5 bases). The sequenced material came from PBMCs. The TCR was taken from a man aged 40-49 years in good health and CMV-seropositive. CDR3 in amino acids: CSARRGEAFF. The CDR3 DNA sequence: TGCAGTGCTAGGCGGGGGGAAGCTTTCTTT.